This TCR beta chain was retrieved from a study of long-term antiretroviral therapy in people with HIV. Running of the v3.0 immunoSEQ assay took place at survey level. Sequencing set out to capture about 35,000-55,000 T-cell genomes per sample. The assay was immunoSEQ multiplex PCR, and TCRdb's table has in-frame clones only and misses some. Among tens of thousands of clones listed, roughly 96% were seen once. Study results and caveats: Participants lacked recorded data on ART adherence, viral resistance or therapy changes. Diversity went up after ART and still fell short of transplant donor controls. Clonal expansions arising prior to ART prevailed in the repertoire at every time point.

The germline V gene has CDR1 MNHNS and CDR2 SASEGT. V dropped 6 bases and J dropped 4 bases, with 12 bases sitting between them. The CDR3 is 13 amino acids. Concerning this clone itself: Its antigen is undetermined.

The chain couples TRBV6-1 to TRBJ1-2, with D tentatively TRBD1 (6 bases). This sequence originates from a young man with HIV. The starting material was unsorted PBMCs, obtained 6.6 years after starting antiretroviral therapy. Here the CDR3 DNA reads TGTGCCAGCAGGGGGGGACAAGCCTATGGCTACACCTTC. Its translation is CASRGGQAYGYTF.